A selection of T cell receptor beta chains follows, all from one sample in a study of blood T cells in healthy people across ages. Each CDR3 protein gets one entry after TCRdb re-called the 5' RACE reads with MiXCR. The sample shows 980,000 or so distinct CDR3 sequences, roughly 48% of them seen only once. Sequencing used blood. The receptors come from a man aged 30 to 39 in good health. Both conserved end residues are part of each CDR3. A D gene is named only where the DNA matches it firmly. The size entry is marked missing in some rows and otherwise reads once, few, many or a size class.

j_call | d_call | clone_size | v_call | cdr3_nt | cdr3_aa
TRBJ1-2 | TRBD1 | few | TRBV5-6 | TGTGCCAGCAGCTGGGACAGGGGGGGCTACACCTTC | CASSWDRGGYTF
TRBJ1-4 | . | few | TRBV4-3 | TGCGCCAGCAGCCAGGATCAGGGACCGACTAATGAAAAACTGTTTTTT | CASSQDQGPTNEKLFF
TRBJ1-2 | TRBD1 | . | TRBV30 | TGTGCCTGGAGCCGGGACAGCTTTAACTATGGCTACACCTTC | CAWSRDSFNYGYTF
TRBJ1-2 | . | few | TRBV12-3/TRBV12-4 | TGTGCCAGCCTGAGCGACAATAACTATGGCTACACCTTC | CASLSDNNYGYTF
TRBJ2-7 | . | . | TRBV20-1 | TGCAGTGCTAGAGATGCCAGGACCCCTACCTACGAGCAGTACTTC | CSARDARTPTYEQYF
TRBJ2-1 | . | few | TRBV12-3/TRBV12-4 | TGTGCCAGCAGGGGGTTTGTGGAGTCGGATGAGCAGTTCTTC | CASRGFVESDEQFF
TRBJ2-1 | TRBD2 | many | TRBV4-1 | TGCGCCAGCAGCCAAGAGCCTAGCGGCAATGAGCAGTTCTTC | CASSQEPSGNEQFF
TRBJ1-1 | . | few | TRBV4-1 | TGCGCCAGCAGCCAATGGTTAGGGAACACTGAAGCTTTCTTT | CASSQWLGNTEAFF
TRBJ2-7 | . | . | TRBV7-9 | TGTGCCAGCAGCTTAGTAGACGGAACCTACGAGCAGTACTTC | CASSLVDGTYEQYF
TRBJ2-3 | . | . | TRBV21-1 | TGTGCCAGCAGCAAAGTGAAGGGGGGCACAGATACGCAGTATTTT | CASSKVKGGTDTQYF
TRBJ2-7 | . | . | TRBV7-2 | TGTGCCAGCAGCTTATGGTCGGGGGGCGCTTACGAGCAGTACTTC | CASSLWSGGAYEQYF
TRBJ2-7 | . | once | TRBV20-1 | TGCAGTGCTACCCTTGCCGGTATCGAGCAGTACTTC | CSATLAGIEQYF
TRBJ2-7 | . | . | TRBV20-1 | TGCAGTGCTAGACCGACAGCCTCCTACGAGCAGTACTTC | CSARPTASYEQYF
TRBJ1-5 | . | few | TRBV10-3 | TGTGCCATCAGTTCTACAGTATCCAATCAGCCCCAGCATTTT | CAISSTVSNQPQHF
TRBJ2-7 | . | . | TRBV4-1 | TGCGCCAGCAGCCGCACCGGACAGTTATCCTACGAGCAGTACTTC | CASSRTGQLSYEQYF
TRBJ2-5 | TRBD1 | few | TRBV10-3 | TGTGCCATCAGCCAGGACAGGGGATTTCAAGAGACCCAGTACTTC | CAISQDRGFQETQYF
TRBJ2-1 | TRBD1 | . | TRBV9 | TGTGCCAGCAGCGTAGGACAGGGGCGAGGCAATGAGCAGTTCTTC | CASSVGQGRGNEQFF
TRBJ2-4 | TRBD2 | . | TRBV4-3 | TGCGCCAGCAGTCAAAGTGGACTAGCCGATCAGCAGTACTTC | CASSQSGLADQQYF
TRBJ1-1 | . | . | TRBV7-9 | TGTGCCAGCAGCCCATGGGGGATGAACACTGAAGCTTTCTTT | CASSPWGMNTEAFF
TRBJ2-5 | TRBD2 | . | TRBV9 | TGTGCCAGCAGCGGTCAAGCGGGGGTTGAGACCCAGTACTTC | CASSGQAGVETQYF
TRBJ1-2 | TRBD1 | . | TRBV5-1 | TGCGCCAGCAGGCCCGGACAGGGGGGTGGCTACACCTTC | CASRPGQGGGYTF
TRBJ1-4 | . | few | TRBV28 | TGTGCCAGCAGGGGGGGCAGCCCAACTAATGAAAAACTGTTTTTT | CASRGGSPTNEKLFF
TRBJ1-4 | TRBD1 | few | TRBV4-1 | TGCGCCAGCAGCCAAGATGGGGGACAGGCTAATGAAAAACTGTTTTTT | CASSQDGGQANEKLFF
TRBJ1-5 | . | . | TRBV12-3/TRBV12-4 | TGTGCCAGCAGTGTACGACGTTCCGGAGGGGGGCAGCATTTT | CASSVRRSGGGQHF
TRBJ1-2 | . | . | TRBV11-2 | TGTGCCAGCAGCTTAGGAAGTGGGGGGATCTATGGCTACACCTTC | CASSLGSGGIYGYTF
TRBJ2-3 | . | . | TRBV12-3/TRBV12-4 | TGTGCCAGCAGTTTAGCGAGGGCTAGTCCAGATACGCAGTATTTT | CASSLARASPDTQYF
TRBJ2-7 | . | . | TRBV7-9 | TGTGCCAGCAGCCGCCAATCCGGGGCCCGGTCCGGCGAGCAGTACTTC | CASSRQSGARSGEQYF
TRBJ2-3 | TRBD2 | . | TRBV7-2 | TGTGCCAGCAGCCCACGTCCCGGGACTAGCGGTGATACGCAGTATTTT | CASSPRPGTSGDTQYF
TRBJ2-7 | . | . | TRBV6-1 | TGTGCCAGCAGTGAAGCGGTCGGGGGTTCCTACGAGCAGTACTTC | CASSEAVGGSYEQYF
TRBJ2-3 | TRBD2 | . | TRBV30 | TGTGCCTGGAGTATTTCAGCGGGGGGCCCAGCAGATACGCAGTATTTT | CAWSISAGGPADTQYF
TRBJ2-7 | . | . | TRBV12-3/TRBV12-4 | TGTGCCAGCAGTTTCCAGGGGATCTACGAGCAGTACTTC | CASSFQGIYEQYF
TRBJ2-5 | TRBD2 | . | TRBV3-1 | TGTGCCAGCAGCGAGGGACTAGCGGGGAGTCGGAAGCAGTACTTC | CASSEGLAGSRKQYF
TRBJ1-5 | . | few | TRBV10-3 | TGTGCCATCAGTGAAGGGACGGGCGATAGCAATCAGCCCCAGCATTTT | CAISEGTGDSNQPQHF
TRBJ2-7 | . | few | TRBV7-2 | TGTGCCAGCAGCCGCGGACAGTCCCGTTACGAGCAGTACTTC | CASSRGQSRYEQYF
TRBJ2-3 | TRBD2 | . | TRBV7-9 | TGTGCCAGCAGCTTCCCTAGCGGTAGCACAGATACGCAGTATTTT | CASSFPSGSTDTQYF
TRBJ1-1 | . | . | TRBV20-1 | TGCAGTGCTAGGGTCGGGGGTCTGAACACTGAAGCTTTCTTT | CSARVGGLNTEAFF
TRBJ2-7 | . | . | TRBV2 | TGTGCCAGCCGAAACCAGGGGCACTACGAGCAGTACTTC | CASRNQGHYEQYF
TRBJ1-4 | . | few | TRBV12-3/TRBV12-4 | TGTGCCAGCAGTTTCGGAGGGCCCGAAAAACTGTTTTTT | CASSFGGPEKLFF
TRBJ2-4 | . | . | TRBV20-1 | TGCAGTGCTAGCCCCAATGAGCAGTACTTC | CSASPNEQYF
TRBJ2-3 | . | . | TRBV21-1 | TGTGCCAGCAGCAAAGACGTGTCACTAGCGGGAGGGGAAGGCACAGATGCGCAGTATTTT | CASSKDVSLAGGEGTDAQYF
TRBJ2-3 | . | few | TRBV7-9 | TGTTCCAGCAGCTTAGGAGCAGATACGCGGTATTTT | CSSSLGADTRYF
TRBJ1-6 | . | . | TRBV18 | TGTGCCAGCTCACCAAACAGGGCTCCACCTACCTCCTATAATTCACCCCTCCACTTT | CASSPNRAPPTSYNSPLHF
TRBJ2-7 | TRBD2 | many | TRBV20-1 | TGCAGTGCTAGGGGACTAGCGGGGGTTTCGGGGTCTAGCTACGAGCAGTACTTC | CSARGLAGVSGSSYEQYF
TRBJ2-1 | . | . | TRBV6-5 | TGTGCCAGCAGCCCATTTTCGGGGGCCACCAATGAGCAGTTCTTC | CASSPFSGATNEQFF
TRBJ2-6 | . | few | TRBV9 | TGTGCCAGCAGCGTAGTTCCCTTGGTTCCTCTGTTGCCCTCTGGGGCCAACGTCCTGACTTTC | CASSVVPLVPLLPSGANVLTF
TRBJ2-5 | . | . | TRBV20-1 | TGCAGTGCCGATGACGGGGCGTACCAAGAGACCCAGTACTTC | CSADDGAYQETQYF
TRBJ2-4 | . | . | TRBV20-1 | TGCAGTGCTAGTACGGGGAGTCCCACAATTAGAGCCAAAAACATTCAGTACTTC | CSASTGSPTIRAKNIQYF
TRBJ1-4 | . | few | TRBV4-3 | TGCGCCAGCAGCCAAGGAGTGGTTGGGGATGAAAAACTGTTTTTT | CASSQGVVGDEKLFF
TRBJ1-2 | TRBD1 | . | TRBV20-1 | TGCAGTGCTAGAGGGGACAGGGGGACCTATGGCTACACCTTC | CSARGDRGTYGYTF
TRBJ2-7 | . | few | TRBV6-6 | TGTGCCAGCATCAAGGACGGTTACGAGCAGTACTTC | CASIKDGYEQYF
TRBJ2-3 | TRBD2 | . | TRBV10-3 | TGTGCCATCAGTAGCGGGGGGGCTGTCACAGATACGCAGTATTTT | CAISSGGAVTDTQYF
TRBJ2-5 | TRBD1 | . | TRBV14 | TGTGCCAGCGCAGGGGGCTTACAAGAGACCCAGTACTTC | CASAGGLQETQYF
TRBJ1-1 | . | few | TRBV5-6 | TGTGCCAGCAGCTTTTCGGACACTGAAGCTTTCTTT | CASSFSDTEAFF
TRBJ1-1 | TRBD1 | . | TRBV7-2 | TGTGCCAGCAGCCGTTTACCGGGACAGGGTAACACTGAAGCTTTCTTT | CASSRLPGQGNTEAFF